This passage covers 5 T cell receptor beta chains from one sample sequenced in a study of blood T cell repertoires in COVID-19. Using immunoSEQ multiplex PCR, the repertoire was profiled, and TCRdb retains in-frame clones only, with some absent. The table shows about 150,000 clones, with roughly 80% occurring only once. The specimen was peripheral blood. All receptors come from a woman aged 55-70 years with acute or convalescent COVID-19.

This clone was counted a single time. This chain uses TRBV27 with TRBJ1-2; 9 bases align to TRBD1. This CDR3 has 17 amino acids. Germline trimming cut 5 bases from V and 5 bases from J; bases unmatched to any gene: 15. Germline CDR1 and CDR2: MNHEY and SMNVEV (reference sequence). CDR3 sequence (DNA): TGTGCCAGCAGTACTAAACGGACCCCGGGACAGGGATATGGCTACACCTTC. Protein product: CASSTKRTPGQGYGYTF.

The chain links TRBV3-1 (or the pseudogene TRBV3-2) to TRBJ2-3; TRBD2 is a possible D gene (7 bases). There are 16 residues in the CDR3. Germline assignment: CDR1 LGHDT and CDR2 YNNKEL (reference sequence). Between the trimmed V and J ends, which lost 1 base and 4 bases, there was a span of 15 bases. This CDR3 is CASSQASGGQADTQYF. CDR3 coding DNA: TGTGCCAGCAGCCAAGCCTCCGGGGGGCAAGCAGATACGCAGTATTTT.

This clone was seen only a few times. This chain uses TRBV5-6 with TRBJ1-6; 9 nucleotides match TRBD1. The CDR3 covers 16 residues. The V segment lost 3 bases and the J segment 2 bases; nucleotides outside the gene matches: 3. The germline V gene has CDR1 SGHDT and CDR2 YYEEEE. The CDR3 bases are TGTGCCAGCAGCTCGGACAGGGGTACCTATAATTCACCCCTCCACTTT. It is translated as CASSSDRGTYNSPLHF.

The chain couples TRBV7-2 to TRBJ1-2; D gene ambiguous. The CDR3 covers 16 residues. CDR1 is SGHTA, CDR2 FQGNSA, per germline. V was trimmed by 2 bases and J by 8 bases, leaving 21 bases between them. The CDR3 DNA reads as TGTGCCAGCAGCTTAAAGGGCGGGATCTCGGGCCGGGGCTACACCTTC. Amino acid sequence: CASSLKGGISGRGYTF.

The J gene is TRBJ1-2, the V gene TRBV14; D not resolved. Germline lookup yields CDR1 SGHDN and CDR2 FVKESK. The CDR3 spans 14 residues. Trimming cost V 0 bases and J 2 bases, with 7 bases left between them. For the CDR3, the DNA is TGTGCCAGCAGCCAAGATCGGGGAAACTATGGCTACACCTTC. Translation gives CASSQDRGNYGYTF.